These 24 T cell receptor beta chains came from one sample sequenced in a study of PD-1 blockade in mismatch repair-deficient tumors. This table comes from immunoSEQ multiplex PCR, and its TCRdb copy is limited to in-frame clones, with some not included. The sample yields approximately 50,000 clones, more than 75% seen once. This material consisted of peripheral blood, taken 4 weeks after starting pembrolizumab. Source of these receptors: an adult with mismatch repair-deficient cancer.

The chain has TRBV18 and TRBJ2-7, with 12 bases matching TRBD2. V lost 2 bases and J lost 4; bases outside the gene matches: 3. This CDR3 contains 15 residues. Per the germline V gene, CDR1 is KGHSH and CDR2 is LQKENI. The CDR3 DNA is TGTGCCAGCTCACCATCCACTAGCGGGAGGTACGAGCAGTACTTC. Protein product: CASSPSTSGRYEQYF.

This chain joins TRBV6-1 and TRBJ2-4; maybe TRBD2 (5 bases). CDR1 and CDR2 from the germline V gene are MNHNS and SASEGT. Trimming stripped 4 bases from V and 0 bases from J, with 10 bases between. The CDR3 loop spans 15 amino acids. CDR3 in DNA: TGTGCCAGCAGTGGTGAGCGGCTAGCCAAAAACATTCAGTACTTC. Amino acid sequence: CASSGERLAKNIQYF.

The V and J genes are TRBV7-3 and TRBJ2-7; TRBD2 aligns across 7 bases. V was pared by 4 bases and J by 5 bases, with 11 bases of the junction left unmatched. Germline-derived CDR1 and CDR2 are SGHTA and FQGTGA. CDR3 size: 15 residues. This chain's CDR3 is CASSSTSAGVNEQYF. The CDR3 DNA sequence: TGTGCCAGCAGCTCGACCTCCGCGGGAGTTAACGAGCAGTACTTC.

The J gene is TRBJ1-2, the V gene TRBV15; D is possibly TRBD1 (5 bases). CDR3 length: 15 amino acids. V lost 1 base, J lost 8 bases, and 17 bases lay in between. Germline V CDR1 and CDR2: LNHNV, YYDKDF (reference sequence). The CDR3 sequence: CATSRGDGGLGGYTF. The CDR3 DNA sequence: TGTGCCACCAGCAGAGGGGATGGGGGGTTAGGGGGCTACACCTTC.

J is TRBJ1-2 and V is TRBV7-9; no definite D call. The CDR3 consists of 15 residues. V lost 0 bases to trimming and J lost 0 bases, with 8 bases between them. Germline V gene lookup returns CDR1 SEHNR and CDR2 FQNEAQ (reference sequence). The CDR3 nucleotides read TGTGCCAGCAGCTTAGCCGGGGATTCTAACTATGGCTACACCTTC. It translates to CASSLAGDSNYGYTF.

The genes are TRBV10-3 and TRBJ2-7, with TRBD2 matching over 8 bases. In germline, CDR1 is ENHRY, CDR2 SYGVKD. Germline trimming cut 2 bases from V and 4 bases from J; bases unmatched to any gene: 10. This CDR3 has 16 amino acids. For the CDR3, the DNA is TGTGCCATCAGTGAGCCTAATTTTAGCGGGACTTACGAGCAGTACTTC. The encoded protein is CAISEPNFSGTYEQYF.

This clone appeared a few times. This chain links TRBV29-1 with TRBJ2-7; 9 nucleotides match TRBD1. V was clipped by 7 bases and J by 5 bases; unmatched bases: 12. This CDR3 contains 14 residues. CDR1 is SQVTM, CDR2 ANQGSEA, per germline. The CDR3 reads CSAGGGQGTDEQYF. The CDR3 bases are TGCAGCGCAGGGGGGGGACAGGGTACCGACGAGCAGTACTTC.

This clone was picked up many times. The chain is built from TRBV27 and TRBJ1-2; 10 bases align to TRBD1. J lost 3 bases, V lost 7 bases, and 5 bases had no gene match. The CDR3 is 14 amino acids. Germline CDR1 reads MNHEY; CDR2 reads SMNVEV (reference sequence). The CDR3 coding sequence is TGTGCCAGCACACCGGGACAGGGGTACTATGGCTACACCTTC. Protein product: CASTPGQGYYGYTF.

This clone appeared a single time. The chain is built from TRBV4-1 and TRBJ1-2; perhaps TRBD1 as D (6 bases). This CDR3 contains 14 residues. Per the germline V gene, CDR1 is MGHRA and CDR2 is YSYEKL. V lost 1 base and J 8 bases, leaving 14 bases between the germline ends. This chain's CDR3 is CASSQVLQGTGYTF. CDR3 sequence (DNA): TGCGCCAGCAGCCAAGTCCTCCAGGGGACAGGCTACACCTTC.

The chain uses TRBV9 and TRBJ2-6; the D is unclear. The V gene's germline CDR1 is SGDLS and CDR2 YYNGEE. Trimming shortened V by 3 bases and J by 0 bases, and 10 bases separated the two germline ends. The CDR3 extends over 16 amino acids. CDR3 in DNA: TGTGCCAGCAGCGCCGGGCAGACCTCTGGGGCCAACGTCCTGACTTTC. Protein: CASSAGQTSGANVLTF.

V gene TRBV2 combines with J gene TRBJ2-2, with 14 bases fitting TRBD2. This CDR3 has 17 amino acids. Germline lookup yields CDR1 SNHLY and CDR2 FYNNEI. J gave up 5 bases and V 6 bases, and 8 bases lay outside the gene matches. CDR3 DNA sequence: TGTGCCAGCAGAGGTCCGGGACTAGCGGGAGTAACCGGGGAGCTGTTTTTT. Its translation: CASRGPGLAGVTGELFF.

In this sample, this clone turned up once. The rearrangement uses TRBV9 and TRBJ2-2, with D tentatively TRBD1 (6 bases). The CDR3 is 16 amino acids. Germline V lookup: CDR1 SGDLS, CDR2 YYNGEE. The V gene lost 1 base and the J gene lost 1 base, with 11 bases spanning the gap. The CDR3 region has the DNA TGTGCCAGCAGCGTATCGGGACACCAGAACACCGGGGAGCTGTTTTTT. Protein: CASSVSGHQNTGELFF.

This chain uses TRBV5-1 with TRBJ2-1; 12 positions match TRBD2. The J segment lost 7 bases and the V segment lost 0 bases, leaving 8 bases of the junction unmatched. CDR3 size: 17 residues. Germline loops: CDR1 SGHRS, CDR2 YFSETQ. The CDR3 DNA is TGCGCCAGCAGCTTGGGCCCTAGCGGGAGGGGTAATAATGAGCAGTTCTTC. It is translated as CASSLGPSGRGNNEQFF.

This rearrangement joins TRBV6-5 to TRBJ2-1, with 8 bases that match TRBD2. Germline CDR1 reads MNHEY; CDR2 reads SVGAGI. There are 15 residues in the CDR3. V lost 5 bases and J lost 7; bases outside the gene matches: 10. In DNA form, the CDR3 reads TGTGCCAGCAGTCTCAGCGGGAGTGCTGTAAATGAGCAGTTCTTC. Translating gives CASSLSGSAVNEQFF.

This chain joins TRBV7-9 and TRBJ2-1; 10 bases fit TRBD1. The CDR3 covers 16 residues. CDR1 and CDR2 from the germline V gene are SEHNR and FQNEAQ (reference sequence). V lost 5 bases, J lost 9 bases, and 13 bases stayed unmatched. CDR3 coding DNA: TGTGCCAGCAGCCCGGACCGGGACAGGGGTATCGGTGAGCAGTTCTTC. It codes for CASSPDRDRGIGEQFF.

The rearrangement uses TRBV30 and TRBJ2-1; 11 bases fit TRBD2. The J segment lost 2 bases and the V segment lost 2 bases, leaving 5 bases of the junction unmatched. The CDR3 runs 16 residues. Germline V lookup: CDR1 GTSNPN, CDR2 SVGIG (reference sequence). DNA for the CDR3: TGTGCCTGGAGTCCGACTAGCGGGATGGCCTACAATGAGCAGTTCTTC. Protein: CAWSPTSGMAYNEQFF.

This clone was counted between two and nine times. This rearrangement joins TRBV2 to TRBJ1-5; the D is unclear. Trimming took 1 base from V and 4 from J, leaving 11 bases between them. The CDR3 is made up of 15 amino acids. Germline V lookup: CDR1 SNHLY, CDR2 FYNNEI. The DNA of the CDR3 is TGTGCCAGCAGTGAAGACAAGAAGGGAAATCAGCCCCAGCATTTT. Encoded protein: CASSEDKKGNQPQHF.

The genes are TRBV6-6 and TRBJ1-1; D is perhaps TRBD1 (6 bases). With 7 bases removed from V and 4 bases from J, the gap between germline ends came to 22 bases. The CDR3 is 16 residues long. Germline-derived CDR1 and CDR2 are MNHNY and SVGAGI (reference sequence). The CDR3 DNA is TGTGCCAGCACCCCCCGGGAAGGGGGAATGGGCACTGAAGCTTTCTTT. Translating it yields CASTPREGGMGTEAFF.

The rearrangement joins TRBV19 to TRBJ1-3, with D unclear. Trimming cost V 7 bases and J 2 bases, with 12 bases left between them. Germline V gene data show CDR1 as LNHDA and CDR2 as SQIVND (reference sequence). The CDR3 extends over 14 amino acids. This chain's CDR3 is CASNAGTTGNTIYF. The CDR3 region has the DNA TGTGCCAGTAATGCGGGAACGACTGGAAACACCATATATTTT.

The rearrangement links TRBV5-1 to TRBJ2-2; TRBD1 agrees at 8 bases. The V and J ends lost 4 bases and 4 bases, in that order; junction bases with no gene match: 9. CDR3 length: 16 amino acids. CDR1 and CDR2 (germline): SGHRS, YFSETQ. The CDR3 DNA sequence: TGCGCCAGCAGCAGGTCCCAGGGGGCTGGCACCGGGGAGCTGTTTTTT. Translated, it gives CASSRSQGAGTGELFF. Using reference TRBV5-1 and TRBJ2-2 for the parts outside the CDR3, the full variable domain is KAGVTQTPRYLIKTRGQQVTLSCSPISGHRSVSWYQQTPGQGLQFLFEYFSETQRNKGNFPGRFSGRQFSNSRSEMNVSTLELGDSALYLCASSRSQGAGTGELFFGEGSRLTVL.

The gene calls are TRBV4-1 and TRBJ2-1; 10 bases are a match to TRBD2. Germline trimming cut 1 base from V and 5 bases from J; bases unmatched to any gene: 5. CDR3 length: 16 amino acids. CDR1 and CDR2 (germline): MGHRA, YSYEKL. CDR3 sequence (DNA): TGCGCCAGCAGCCAAGCCCGGCTAGCGGGAGACAATGAGCAGTTCTTC. Protein sequence: CASSQARLAGDNEQFF.

The J gene is TRBJ2-1, the V gene TRBV9; the D is unclear. CDR1 and CDR2 from the germline V gene are SGDLS and YYNGEE. V was pared by 3 bases and J by 0 bases, with 4 bases between. CDR3 length: 13 residues. DNA of the CDR3: TGTGCCAGCAGCGGGAGCTCCTACAATGAGCAGTTCTTC. Residues: CASSGSSYNEQFF.

The V and J genes are TRBV19 and TRBJ1-2, with TRBD1 identical over 7 bases. Germline assignment: CDR1 LNHDA and CDR2 SQIVND (reference sequence). There are 15 residues in the CDR3. The J segment lost 0 bases and the V segment lost 6 bases, leaving 7 bases of the junction unmatched. As DNA, the CDR3 is TGTGCCAGTAGGGATGGGACAGCAGCTAACTATGGCTACACCTTC. It yields the protein CASRDGTAANYGYTF.

This clone was recorded a few times. Compared with germline, one end of the junction differs, possibly owing to a read error. The V gene is TRBV30, the J gene TRBJ2-1; 11 bases are shared with TRBD2. The CDR3 covers 17 residues. The germline V gene has CDR1 GTSNPN and CDR2 SVGIG (reference sequence). Here the CDR3 reads CAWRGGTLAGGEWRSVF. In DNA form, the CDR3 reads TGTGCCTGGAGGGGGGGGACCTTAGCGGGAGGGGAGTGGCGGTCGGTCTTC.